The entry below describes one TCR beta chain. The data were produced by immunoSEQ multiplex PCR, yet TCRdb's version contains in-frame clones alone and is incomplete. The table records just over 2,000,000 clones, about 94% of them present only once. This sample is part of a study of shared clonotypes between healthy human individuals. CD45RO-negative CD8 cells positively selected for CCR7 made up the naive population, which excluded terminally differentiated effector memory CD45RA+ cells. In germline, CDR1 is KGHSH, CDR2 LQKENI. The CDR3 spans 16 residues. The ends were cut back, 2 bases at V and 1 base at J, with 14 bases in the middle.

The chain uses TRBV18 and TRBJ2-5, with D uncertain. The TCR originated in a young man in good health. The sequenced sample was naive CD8+ T cells sorted from blood. The CDR3 DNA reads TGTGCCAGCTCACCAGAGGAAAGCCGCCGCCAAGAGACCCAGTACTTC. Translating gives CASSPEESRRQETQYF.